Detailed here is one T cell receptor (beta chain). It has no known antigen specificity. It has no much larger one-base neighbor in the sample; base qualities were not kept. V gives up 6 bases and J gives up 8 bases, and the segment between their germline ends measures 17 bases. The CDR3 has 14 amino acids, counting the end cysteine and phenylalanine. Of all the DNA, just the CDR3 is kept, 42 bases in frame from base 1. The germline V gene supplies CDR1 MNHEY and CDR2 SVGAGI. The data are from a study of technical replicates of blood from a handful of donors (TCRdb year 2017). Preparation of the library involved the immunoSEQ multiplex PCR assay. This is the immuneACCESS table as TCRdb keeps it, with only in-frame sequences that have V and J called. A part of the clones is gone; compared with another copy, unresolved V genes explain less than half, and the rest is unexplained. Present in this sample are around 80,000 clones, roughly 98% of which were seen just once. Together, the top ten hold around 0.15% of the sample.

Sequenced sample: T cells isolated from PBMCs. The chain employs TRBV6-5 and TRBJ2-1; TRBD2 is a possible D gene, resting on 6 matching bases. This sequence was found in a human donor in good health. The sequenced DNA: TGTGCCAGCAGAGCCGGGACTTCTGGCGATGAGCAGTTCTTC. This translates into CASRAGTSGDEQFF.